This entry lists 13 T cell receptor beta chains sequenced from one sample in a study of beta chain features in type 1 diabetes. What was sequenced were expressed TCRB transcripts, since all of the isolated RNA had been reverse transcribed. Generated by immunoSEQ multiplex PCR, the TCRdb table keeps only in-frame clones and is missing some. The sample has some 200,000 clones; roughly a tenth are singletons. What was sequenced was central memory CD4+ T cells from blood. The receptors were gathered from a man aged 18-30 years in good health.

This chain uses TRBV7-2 with TRBJ1-2, with 10 bases that match TRBD1. Germline V gives CDR1 SGHTA, CDR2 FQGNSA. The CDR3 loop spans 15 amino acids. V lost 5 bases, J lost 4 bases, and 7 bases stayed unmatched. The CDR3 region is CASSPQRTGGYGYTF. The CDR3 nucleotides read TGTGCCAGCAGCCCCCAGAGGACAGGGGGCTATGGCTACACCTTC. The whole variable domain, remainder taken from reference TRBV7-2 and TRBJ1-2, is GAGVSQSPSNKVTEKGKDVELRCDPISGHTALYWYRQSLGQGLEFLIYFQGNSAPDKSGLPSDRFSAERTGGSVSTLTIQRTQQEDSAVYLCASSPQRTGGYGYTFGSGTRLTVV.

The CDR3 loop is CASSPYGNTEAFF. The CDR3 nucleotides are TGTGCCAGCTCACCATATGGAAACACTGAAGCTTTCTTT. This rearrangement joins TRBV18 to TRBJ1-1; D gene ambiguous. This CDR3 is built from 13 residues. V lost 2 bases, J lost 2 bases, and 6 bases lay in between. The germline V gene encodes CDR1 KGHSH and CDR2 LQKENI.

This clone was detected many times. The V and J genes are TRBV30 and TRBJ1-4; 8 positions agree with TRBD1. The junction had 8 bases not matched to a gene; V was cut back by 2 bases and J by 6 bases. This CDR3 has 15 amino acids. Germline values: CDR1 GTSNPN, CDR2 SVGIG (reference sequence). In nucleotides, the CDR3 is TGTGCCTGGAGTTCAAGGACAGGGAGTTATGAAAAACTGTTTTTT. Protein sequence: CAWSSRTGSYEKLFF.

The chain combines TRBV4-2 with TRBJ1-4; 7 nucleotides agree with TRBD1. Germline values: CDR1 LGHNA, CDR2 YNFKEQ. The CDR3 runs to 16 residues. With V trimmed by 2 bases and J by 7 bases, 10 bases remained unmatched. As DNA, the CDR3 is TGTGCCAGCAGCCAACTCCCCGGGACAGCTACTGAAAAACTGTTTTTT. As protein: CASSQLPGTATEKLFF.

This clone has a handful of counts. The V and J genes are TRBV5-1 and TRBJ2-1, with 9 bases fitting TRBD1. Germline V gene lookup returns CDR1 SGHRS and CDR2 YFSETQ. The CDR3 extends over 16 amino acids. V trimming: 4 bases; J trimming: 8 bases; junction bases outside the gene matches: 13. In DNA form, the CDR3 reads TGCGCCAGCAGCCAAACGCTCGGGACAGGGTACGATGAGCAGTTCTTC. Protein product: CASSQTLGTGYDEQFF.

With respect to this clone: The same CDR3 also results from other DNA sequences found in this sample. The chain couples TRBV9 to TRBJ2-3, with TRBD2 identical over 8 bases. Per the germline V gene, CDR1 is SGDLS and CDR2 is YYNGEE. The CDR3 is 16 amino acids. V was clipped by 0 bases and J by 2 bases; unmatched bases: 5. This chain's CDR3 is CASSVAAGGPTDTQYF. The CDR3 coding sequence is TGTGCCAGCAGCGTAGCGGCGGGAGGTCCCACAGATACGCAGTATTTT.

The table lists this clone with a few counts. The rearrangement joins TRBV11-2 to TRBJ2-5, with 9 bases that match TRBD1. Germline V gene lookup returns CDR1 SGHAT and CDR2 FQNNGV. There are 12 residues in the CDR3. Trimming cost V 4 bases and J 11 bases; bases outside gene matches: 5. The CDR3 coding sequence is TGTGCCAGCAGCTACGGGACAGGGATTCAGTACTTC. It is translated as CASSYGTGIQYF.

This chain links TRBV23-1 with TRBJ2-7; the match to TRBD1 covers 7 bases. TRBV23-1 is filed as an ORF, its function uncertain. V gave up 3 bases and J gave up 4 bases; unmatched junction bases: 9. This CDR3 spans 15 amino acids. For the CDR3, the DNA is TGCGCCAGCAGTCACGACGGACAGGACTCGTACGAGCAGTACTTC. This codes for CASSHDGQDSYEQYF.

The table lists this clone with a few counts. The V call is TRBV5-4, the J call TRBJ1-4, with no clear D. CDR3 length equals 15 residues. With 5 bases removed from V and 0 bases from J, the gap between germline ends came to 11 bases. From germline, CDR1 is SGHNT and CDR2 YYREEE (reference sequence). CDR3 region: CASSPGGTTNEKLFF. The CDR3, as DNA: TGTGCCAGCAGTCCCGGTGGGACAACTAATGAAAAACTGTTTTTT.

This clone came up a few times. The chain employs TRBV2 and TRBJ2-7; D is ambiguous. Trimming pared 11 bases from V and 3 bases from J, leaving 14 bases between. The CDR3 runs 12 residues. Germline V gene sequence: CDR1 SNHLY, CDR2 FYNNEI. CDR3 nucleotide sequence: TGTGCCGTTTCCGGATTAAACTACGAGCAGTACTTC. Translated, it gives CAVSGLNYEQYF. Drawing the rest from reference TRBV2 and TRBJ2-7, the complete variable domain is EPEVTQTPSHQVTQMGQEVILRCVPISNHLYFYWYRQILGQKVEFLVSFYNNEISEKSEIFDDQFSVERPDGSNFTLKIRSTKLEDSAMYFCAVSGLNYEQYFGPGTRLTVT.

The genes are TRBV7-8 and TRBJ2-1; 8 bases agree with TRBD1. The V gene end was trimmed by 4 bases and the J gene end by 7 bases; junction bases not matched to a gene: 12. The CDR3 extends over 16 amino acids. Germline CDR1 SGHVS, CDR2 FQNEAQ. The CDR3 nucleotides read TGTGCCAGCAGCTCTTGGACAGGGATAATGCCTAATGAGCAGTTCTTC. This encodes CASSSWTGIMPNEQFF.

Ten or more counts support this clone. This same CDR3 is encoded by further DNA sequences in the sample. The CDR3 DNA is TGTGCCACCAGCAGAGACCAAGAGACCCAGTACTTC. It yields the protein CATSRDQETQYF. This chain uses TRBV15 with TRBJ2-5; D not certain. Germline values: CDR1 LNHNV, CDR2 YYDKDF (reference sequence). This CDR3 is built from 12 residues. V lost 0 bases and J 1 base, leaving 0 bases between the germline ends. The full variable domain, in which reference TRBV15 and TRBJ2-5 provide the parts outside the CDR3, is DAMVIQNPRYQVTQFGKPVTLSCSQTLNHNVMYWYQQKSSQAPKLLFHYYDKDFNNEADTPDNFQSRRPNTSFCFLDIRSPGLGDTAMYLCATSRDQETQYFGPGTRLLVL.

In its sample, this clone was seen a few times. The rearrangement joins TRBV29-1 to TRBJ2-1; 10 nucleotides line up with TRBD1. V trimming: 4 bases; J trimming: 7 bases; junction bases outside the gene matches: 4. This CDR3 comprises 13 residues. Germline lookup yields CDR1 SQVTM and CDR2 ANQGSEA. This chain's CDR3 is CSVGWDRGNEQFF. DNA of the CDR3: TGCAGCGTTGGTTGGGACAGGGGTAATGAGCAGTTCTTC.